Many counts were recorded for the clone carrying this TCR beta chain. The antigen remains unidentified. In a library made to pick up alpha chains, this beta chain is a stray read with a size that means little. As for time point: sample taken at primary tumor resection. No cell sorting; template was whole RNA from tumor, lung tissue or PBMC. TCR cDNA molecules were tagged individually, and each one carried a unique molecular identifier. TCRdb passed the 5' RACE reads through MiXCR, listing each CDR3 protein once. This sample has about 13,000 distinct CDR3 sequences; approximately 4.8% occur once, and the top ten carry 20% to 25%. This sample stems from a study of spatial heterogeneity in lung cancer. Study-wide points: Tumoral mutation counts were tracked by counts of expanded intratumoral alpha and beta TCRs.

Here the sequenced sample was lung tumor tissue, taken at surgery. This TCR was recovered from a male donor with early-stage non-small cell lung cancer.

CDR3 nucleotide sequence: TGTGCCAGTAGCCTACTATGGAGACAGATAGGGATGAACACTGAAGCTTTCTTT. Encoded protein: CASSLLWRQIGMNTEAFF. The chain combines TRBV19 with TRBJ1-1; TRBD1 is a possible D gene (5 bases). The V and J ends lost 6 bases and 0 bases respectively, with 23 bases between them. The germline V gene has CDR1 LNHDA and CDR2 SQIVND (reference sequence). CDR3 size: 18 residues.